This TCR beta chain derives from a study of cytomegalovirus exposure and HLA in healthy donors. Researchers ran the PCR with 60 Vbeta and 13 Jbeta primers. Method: immunoSEQ multiplex PCR; TCRdb's copy keeps in-frame clones and lacks some. The sample carries about 250,000 clones, about three quarters recorded once. The CDR3 runs 12 residues. Per the germline V gene, CDR1 is LNHDA and CDR2 is SQIVND (reference sequence). V lost 4 bases to trimming and J lost 6 bases, with 8 bases between them. The J gene is TRBJ2-3, the V gene TRBV19, with D possibly matching TRBD1 (6 bases). The TCR was taken from a boy aged 5-17 years in good health and CMV-seronegative. The sample comprised PBMCs. CDR3 region: CASSTTGDTQYF. DNA for the CDR3: TGTGCCAGTAGTACAACAGGGGATACGCAGTATTTT. The full variable domain, in which reference TRBV19 and TRBJ2-3 provide the parts outside the CDR3, is DGGITQSPKYLFRKEGQNVTLSCEQNLNHDAMYWYRQDPGQGLRLIYYSQIVNDFQKGDIAEGYSVSREKKESFPLTVTSAQKNPTAFYLCASSTTGDTQYFGPGTRLTVL.